The 4 T cell receptor beta chains below all came from one sample that was sequenced in a study of CXCR3-negative and CXCR3-positive naive CD8 T cells. The TRB libraries of cDNA were built by UMI-labeled 5' RACE. Reprocessing the 5' RACE reads, TCRdb reports a single entry for every CDR3 protein and omits DNA. The data show tens of thousands of distinct CDR3 sequences, and the top ten clones hold approximately 0.45%. What was sequenced was naive CXCR3- CD8+ T cells from blood. Described subset: CD45RO-CCR7+CD27+CD95- naive CD8+ T cells lacking CXCR3 (TNR3-). The receptors originated from a human donor in good health. Some clones in this sample may be carry-over from other donors' samples.

The chain employs TRBV6-1 and TRBJ2-3; TCRdb calls TRBD1, which cannot be checked without DNA. Germline CDR1 and CDR2: MNHNS and SASEGT. The CDR3 extends over 14 amino acids. The CDR3: CASSAGQGADTQYF.

The chain links TRBV2 to TRBJ2-7; TCRdb names TRBD1, which stays unverified in the absence of DNA. The CDR3 sequence is 14 residues long. CDR1 is SNHLY, CDR2 FYNNEI, per germline. This CDR3 reads CASSEAARGHEQYF.

V usage is TRBV30 and J usage is TRBJ1-1. Germline V gene sequence: CDR1 GTSNPN, CDR2 SVGIG (reference sequence). This CDR3 spans 12 amino acids. The CDR3 sequence is CAWTPWNTEAFF.

The chain employs TRBV6-2 or TRBV6-3 and TRBJ1-2; the D call of TRBD1 rests on TCRdb alone, since no DNA is present to check it. CDR1 is MNHEY and CDR2 is SVGEGT in the germline V gene. This CDR3 has 16 residues. This chain's CDR3 is CASRPTGTGDNYGYTF.